The clone carrying this T cell receptor beta chain occurred a few times. The sample originates from a study of blood T cell repertoires in COVID-19. Study at large: Samples of COVID-19 (acute and convalescent) were obtained from the United States, Italy and Spain. PBMCs, B-cell-depleted T cells, or T cells provided the cDNA or gDNA that made up the material.

In the original processing: Reference gene primers were amplified, and this amplification served to estimate nucleated cell counts. TCRdb's copy holds only in-frame clones and misses some; the assay was immunoSEQ multiplex PCR. That table is the source of V, J and clone size, and D and trimming were worked out from the DNA. This table holds hundreds of thousands of clones, over 80% found once. The CDR3 length is 14 residues. V was clipped by 6 bases and J by 0 bases, with 12 bases between them. Germline CDR1 MNHEY, CDR2 SVGEGT. The chain recombines TRBV6-2 or TRBV6-3 with TRBJ2-7, with unresolved D. The source of this sequence is a woman between 70 and 85 years old with active or convalescent COVID-19. Source material: peripheral blood. CDR3: CASSQPGFSYEQYF. The CDR3 nucleotides read TGTGCCAGCAGCCAGCCAGGATTCTCCTACGAGCAGTACTTC.